This T cell receptor (beta chain) was recovered during a study of monozygotic twins with inflammatory bowel disease. CDR1 and CDR2 from the germline V gene are SGHDN and FVKESK. The CDR3 is 16 amino acids. TCRdb reanalyzed the 5' RACE reads, giving one entry per CDR3 protein sequence and no DNA. This sample's clone table lists approximately 330,000 distinct CDR3 sequences. The sequence was obtained from a human donor with ulcerative colitis or Crohn's disease, or a healthy co-twin of an affected twin (not recorded which). The chain uses TRBV14 and TRBJ2-3; TCRdb designates TRBD1, a call that cannot be tested without DNA. Sequences were obtained from blood. The CDR3 reads CASSRLGGTNTDTQYF.